A single sample gave rise to the 14 T cell receptor beta chains below, sequenced in a study of blood T cell repertoires in COVID-19. The data were produced by immunoSEQ multiplex PCR, yet TCRdb's version contains in-frame clones alone and is incomplete. The sample shows roughly 230,000 clones, 85% to 90% of them seen only once. The material sequenced was peripheral blood. The receptor source for this set is a woman in her forties who had recovered from COVID-19.

The J gene is TRBJ1-3, the V gene TRBV7-9; perhaps TRBD1 as D (6 bases). Trimming took off 1 base at V and 4 bases at J, with 8 bases between the two ends. The CDR3 contains 14 residues. The germline gives CDR1 SEHNR, CDR2 FQNEAQ (reference sequence). CDR3 coding DNA: TGTGCCAGCAGCTTAGAGGACAGCGGAAACACCATATATTTT. Amino acid sequence: CASSLEDSGNTIYF.

This chain joins TRBV2 and TRBJ1-3, with a weak D call TRBD1 (5 bases). This CDR3 region has 15 residues. V dropped 6 bases and J dropped 0 bases, with 12 bases sitting between them. CDR1 SNHLY and CDR2 FYNNEI come from the germline V gene. The CDR3 spells CASSFGAGSGNTIYF. The CDR3 DNA reads as TGTGCCAGCAGCTTTGGGGCCGGCTCTGGAAACACCATATATTTT.

V gene TRBV5-1 combines with J gene TRBJ2-7; D is perhaps TRBD1 (6 bases). The CDR3 loop spans 15 amino acids. The germline gives CDR1 SGHRS, CDR2 YFSETQ. The V end lost 2 bases, the J end lost 0 bases, and 12 bases lay between the germline ends. CDR3 residues: CASSLPTGYSYEQYF. The CDR3 bases are TGCGCCAGCAGCTTACCGACAGGATACTCCTACGAGCAGTACTTC.

The chain carries TRBV5-6 and TRBJ1-1, with D perhaps matching TRBD1 (6 bases). Germline assignment: CDR1 SGHDT and CDR2 YYEEEE. V was cut by 0 bases and J by 0 bases, with 12 bases left in between. The CDR3 consists of 16 residues. The DNA for the CDR3 is TGTGCCAGCAGCTTGGACCAGGGGTTGATGAACACTGAAGCTTTCTTT. As protein: CASSLDQGLMNTEAFF.

CDR3 loop: CASSPPRDSGNTIYF. The CDR3 region has the DNA TGCGCCAGCAGCCCTCCCAGGGACTCTGGAAACACCATATATTTT. The V call is TRBV5-1, the J call TRBJ1-3; D might be TRBD1 (5 bases). Between the trimmed V and J ends, which lost 4 bases and 0 bases, there was a span of 11 bases. The V gene's germline CDR1 is SGHRS and CDR2 YFSETQ. The CDR3 totals 15 residues.

This clone is a singleton in its sample. J is TRBJ2-3 and V is TRBV7-2; possible D gene TRBD2, 5 bases. The germline CDR1 and CDR2 sequences are SGHTA and FQGNSA. Trimming removed 5 bases from V and 4 bases from J, with 13 bases in between. The CDR3 is 14 amino acids. CDR3 in DNA: TGTGCCAGCAGCCAGCCGGGGTTGGCAGATACGCAGTATTTT. The encoded protein is CASSQPGLADTQYF.

This clone was seen just once. The rearrangement joins TRBV19 to TRBJ2-3; 10 positions match TRBD2. The junction had 2 bases not matched to a gene; V was cut back by 9 bases and J by 2 bases. Germline loops: CDR1 LNHDA, CDR2 SQIVND (reference sequence). The CDR3 spans 13 residues. The CDR3 reads CASTSGDTDTQYF. CDR3 DNA sequence: TGTGCCAGCACTAGCGGGGACACAGATACGCAGTATTTT.

This rearrangement joins TRBV6-5 to TRBJ2-5, with 7 bases identical to TRBD2. The CDR3 has 15 residues. Trimming cost V 2 bases and J 5 bases; bases outside gene matches: 8. The germline gives CDR1 MNHEY, CDR2 SVGAGI. The CDR3 loop is CASSYGAPGGETQYF. CDR3 sequence (DNA): TGTGCCAGCAGTTACGGGGCTCCCGGGGGGGAGACCCAGTACTTC.

The chain carries TRBV5-6 and TRBJ2-3, with TRBD2 identical over 12 bases. Per germline, CDR1 SGHDT and CDR2 YYEEEE. CDR3 length: 15 amino acids. Losses at the gene ends were 6 bases for V and 11 bases for J; bases not matched to a gene: 13. The CDR3 sequence: CASNLAGGPRREQYF. In DNA form, the CDR3 reads TGTGCCAGCAACCTAGCGGGAGGGCCTCGGAGAGAGCAGTATTTT.

The genes are TRBV3-1 (or the pseudogene TRBV3-2) and TRBJ1-2; a weak D match, TRBD1 (6 bases). The ends were cut back, 5 bases at V and 2 bases at J, with 15 bases in the middle. This CDR3 comprises 15 residues. CDR1 and CDR2 (germline): LGHDT, YNNKEL (reference sequence). The CDR3 loop is CASSLGWTANYGYTF. CDR3 DNA sequence: TGTGCCAGCAGCTTAGGATGGACAGCGAACTATGGCTACACCTTC.

The V gene is TRBV9, the J gene TRBJ2-5; TRBD1 might be the D (5 bases). CDR1 is SGDLS and CDR2 is YYNGEE in the germline V gene. This CDR3 is 12 amino acids long. The germline V and J ends were trimmed by 4 bases and 4 bases, with 8 bases remaining between them. CDR3 sequence (DNA): TGTGCCAGCAGCACAGGCGGAGAGACCCAGTACTTC. Translated: CASSTGGETQYF.

This clone turned up a few times. V usage is TRBV5-1 and J usage is TRBJ1-1; TRBD1 agrees at 8 bases. Germline V lookup: CDR1 SGHRS, CDR2 YFSETQ. V shed 5 bases and J 0 bases; nucleotides not matched to a gene: 6. This CDR3 contains 15 residues. The CDR3 bases are TGCGCCAGCAGGACAGGGGTGTTGATGAACACTGAAGCTTTCTTT. The encoded protein is CASRTGVLMNTEAFF.

This rearrangement joins TRBV19 to TRBJ1-2, with a weak D call TRBD1 (6 bases). Germline-derived CDR1 and CDR2 are LNHDA and SQIVND (reference sequence). With 3 bases removed from V and 7 bases from J, the gap between germline ends came to 12 bases. The CDR3 covers 13 residues. The CDR3 is CASSIGQGSGYTF. Written as DNA, the CDR3 is TGTGCCAGTAGTATCGGGCAGGGGAGTGGCTACACCTTC.

Only a few counts were recorded for this clone. The chain couples TRBV14 to TRBJ1-6, with 9 bases lining up with TRBD1. The CDR3 length is 14 residues. V lost 4 bases and J lost 8; bases outside the gene matches: 3. Germline assignment: CDR1 SGHDN and CDR2 FVKESK. Written as DNA, the CDR3 is TGTGCCAGCAGCCCGGACAGGGGTTATTCACCCCTCCACTTT. Its translation: CASSPDRGYSPLHF. Variable domain in full (rest from reference TRBV14 and TRBJ1-6): EAGVTQFPSHSVIEKGQTVTLRCDPISGHDNLYWYRRVMGKEIKFLLHFVKESKQDESGMPNNRFLAERTGGTYSTLKVQPAELEDSGVYFCASSPDRGYSPLHFGNGTRLTVT.